The entry that follows covers one T cell receptor beta chain sequence. The record originates from a study of blood T cell repertoires in COVID-19. This table comes from immunoSEQ multiplex PCR, and its TCRdb copy is limited to in-frame clones, with some not included. Of 50,000 to 70,000 clones listed, about 91% were seen once; the top ten hold under 2.5%. The CDR3 runs 16 residues. CDR1 SGHVS and CDR2 FQNEAQ come from the germline V gene. V shed 5 bases, J shed 3 bases, and the junction held 6 bases outside the gene matches. This TCR came from a man aged 55-75 years with acute or convalescent COVID-19. The source material was peripheral blood. The V gene is TRBV7-8, the J gene TRBJ1-3, with 11 nucleotides matching TRBD1. Here the CDR3 reads CASSPRTGGVGNTIYF. The CDR3 bases are TGTGCCAGCAGCCCCCGGACAGGGGGCGTTGGAAACACCATATATTTT.